This T cell receptor gamma chain was identified during a study of gammadelta T cells in human blood (dated by TCRdb to 2018 to 2020). Libraries were built with RT-PCR. TCRdb lists the instrument as Illumina MiSeq. TCRdb recomputed clones from the public reads with CATT; identical DNA rows were then combined. For this sample the table gives about 200 gamma-chain clones, of which 3% were detected only once. The ten largest clonotypes hold 51% of the sample. This clone is judged large (0.1 to 1%). There is no known antigen for this receptor. Nothing much larger sits one base from this clone, and base qualities are not available. Spanning cysteine to phenylalanine, the CDR3 consists of 15 amino acids. The DNA shown is the 45-base CDR3, in frame from base 1. Sequences GITISATS (CDR1) and ISYDGTV (CDR2) are obtained from the germline V gene (reference sequence). Relative to germline, V is missing 1 base and J is missing 10 bases, with 4 bases of the junction outside any gene match.

General study outcomes and caveats: According to the study, polyclonal expansion of innate gamma-delta T cells right after birth appeared to be driven by microbial exposure.

The V and J segments used are TRGV9 and TRGJP. Sequences were obtained from Vgamma9Vdelta2 gamma-delta T cells from fetal blood. This sequence was found in a human fetus. The nucleotide sequence is given as TGTGCCTTGTGGGAGGTTGCATTGGGCAAAAAAATCAAGGTATTT. Its translation reads: CALWEVALGKKIKVF.